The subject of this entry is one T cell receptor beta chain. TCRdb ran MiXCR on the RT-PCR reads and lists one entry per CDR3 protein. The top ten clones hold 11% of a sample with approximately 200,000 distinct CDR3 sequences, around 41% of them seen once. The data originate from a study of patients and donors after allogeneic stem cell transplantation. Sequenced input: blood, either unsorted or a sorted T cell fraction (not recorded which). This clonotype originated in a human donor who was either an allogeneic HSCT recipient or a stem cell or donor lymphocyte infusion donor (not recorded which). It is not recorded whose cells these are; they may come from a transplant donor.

In DNA, the CDR3 is TGTGCCAGCAGCCAGACAGGGGCCGGGGAGCTGTTTTTT. It yields the protein CASSQTGAGELFF. The chain uses TRBV3-1 and TRBJ2-2; TRBD1 matches at 8 bases. In germline, CDR1 is LGHDT, CDR2 YNNKEL (reference sequence). The CDR3 spans 13 residues. V lost 3 bases, J lost 6 bases, and 0 bases stayed unmatched.